Below are 10 T cell receptor beta chains sequenced from a single sample in a study of T cell changes during pregnancy in multiple sclerosis. Assay: immunoSEQ multiplex PCR; the TCRdb copy retains only in-frame clones and omits some. The sample consists of about 70,000 clones, roughly 94% of them appearing once. Sample: peripheral blood, taken in the third trimester of pregnancy. All receptors derive from a female donor with multiple sclerosis, enrolled in a pregnancy study.

The V call is TRBV2, the J call TRBJ2-1; 10 bases match TRBD2. The V gene end was trimmed by 7 bases and the J gene end by 6 bases; junction bases not matched to a gene: 6. Germline loops: CDR1 SNHLY, CDR2 FYNNEI. The CDR3 has 14 amino acids. This CDR3 reads CASKGAGGPNEQFF. CDR3 bases: TGTGCCAGCAAAGGAGCGGGGGGGCCCAATGAGCAGTTCTTC.

The chain has TRBV6-1 and TRBJ1-1; D may be TRBD1 (5 bases). V lost 6 bases, J lost 8 bases, and 10 bases lay in between. The CDR3 extends over 11 amino acids. Germline assignment: CDR1 MNHNS and CDR2 SASEGT. This chain's CDR3 is CASRTVGEAFF. The CDR3 nucleotides read TGTGCCAGCAGGACAGTGGGGGAAGCTTTCTTT.

This clone was seen more than once but under ten times. The J gene is TRBJ1-1, the V gene TRBV10-3; TRBD1 matches 7 bases. Germline trimming cut 4 bases from V and 3 bases from J; bases unmatched to any gene: 11. Germline V gene sequence: CDR1 ENHRY, CDR2 SYGVKD. The CDR3 is 16 residues long. CDR3 nucleotides: TGTGCCATCAGTGCGTTCGACAGGGAAGAGGACACTGAAGCTTTCTTT. This gives the protein CAISAFDREEDTEAFF.

The chain employs TRBV29-1 and TRBJ1-1; D unclear. Trimming took off 2 bases at V and 0 bases at J, with 7 bases between the two ends. The CDR3 length is 13 residues. Germline V gene sequence: CDR1 SQVTM, CDR2 ANQGSEA. The DNA of the CDR3 is TGCAGCGTTGAATCGGGAATGAACACTGAAGCTTTCTTT. Translated: CSVESGMNTEAFF.

This chain uses TRBV6-5 with TRBJ2-1; the match to TRBD2 covers 7 bases. Germline-derived CDR1 and CDR2 are MNHEY and SVGAGI. The ends lost 4 bases at V and 7 bases at J; junction bases unmatched: 10. CDR3 length equals 15 residues. The CDR3 spells CASSLGLVGANEQFF. The CDR3 nucleotides read TGTGCCAGCAGTTTAGGACTAGTAGGGGCGAATGAGCAGTTCTTC.

The V call is TRBV7-2, the J call TRBJ2-5; 7 nucleotides align to TRBD2. Trimming took 5 bases from V and 2 from J; bases not matched to a gene: 5. CDR3 length: 14 amino acids. Germline V gene sequence: CDR1 SGHTA, CDR2 FQGNSA. This CDR3 is CASSPAGPQETQYF. CDR3 coding DNA: TGTGCCAGCAGCCCAGCGGGACCACAAGAGACCCAGTACTTC.

The chain joins TRBV4-1 to TRBJ2-7, with D perhaps matching TRBD1 (5 bases). Trimming removed 1 base from V and 3 bases from J, with 10 bases in between. Germline-derived CDR1 and CDR2 are MGHRA and YSYEKL. This CDR3 spans 14 amino acids. This CDR3 is CASSQGQQYYEQYF. CDR3 coding DNA: TGCGCCAGCAGCCAAGGACAGCAATACTACGAGCAGTACTTC.

A single count supports this clone. The CDR3 nucleotides are TGCGCCAGCACCCGTGGACAGAACACTGAAGCTTTCTTT. This encodes CASTRGQNTEAFF. This chain connects TRBV4-3 to TRBJ1-1, with a possible D match to TRBD1 (5 bases). V lost 7 bases, J lost 1 base, and 10 bases lay in between. CDR3 length: 13 residues. Germline CDR1 is LGHNA and CDR2 is YSLEER.

V and J are TRBV7-3 and TRBJ1-5; no clear D. V was trimmed by 4 bases and J by 6 bases, leaving 10 bases between them. The CDR3 sequence is 13 residues long. Looked up from germline, CDR1 is SGHTA and CDR2 is FQGTGA. The DNA for the CDR3 is TGTGCCAGCAGCTCAACGGGAGGTCAGCCCCAGCATTTT. Its translation is CASSSTGGQPQHF.

The rearrangement links TRBV7-9 to TRBJ1-1; D not certain. The germline V gene encodes CDR1 SEHNR and CDR2 FQNEAQ (reference sequence). V was shortened by 0 bases and J by 6 bases, with 5 bases between the two germline ends. This CDR3 comprises 12 residues. For the CDR3, the DNA is TGTGCCAGCAGCTTAGCTCCATCTGAAGCTTTCTTT. Protein product: CASSLAPSEAFF. The complete variable domain, with remaining parts taken from reference TRBV7-9 and TRBJ1-1, reads DTGVSQNPRHKITKRGQNVTFRCDPISEHNRLYWYRQTLGQGPEFLTYFQNEAQLEKSRLLSDRFSAERPKGSFSTLEIQRTEQGDSAMYLCASSLAPSEAFFGQGTRLTVV.